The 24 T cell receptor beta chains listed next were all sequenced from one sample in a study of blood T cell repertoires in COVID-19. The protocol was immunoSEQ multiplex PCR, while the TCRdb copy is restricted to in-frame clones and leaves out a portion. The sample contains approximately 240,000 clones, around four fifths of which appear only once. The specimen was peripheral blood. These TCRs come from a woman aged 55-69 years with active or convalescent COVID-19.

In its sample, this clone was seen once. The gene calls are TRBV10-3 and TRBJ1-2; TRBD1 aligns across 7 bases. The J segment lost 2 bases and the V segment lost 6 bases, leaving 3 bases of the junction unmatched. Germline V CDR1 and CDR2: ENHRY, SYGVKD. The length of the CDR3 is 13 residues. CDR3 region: CAIRPGQNYGYTF. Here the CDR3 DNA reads TGTGCCATCAGGCCGGGACAGAACTATGGCTACACCTTC.

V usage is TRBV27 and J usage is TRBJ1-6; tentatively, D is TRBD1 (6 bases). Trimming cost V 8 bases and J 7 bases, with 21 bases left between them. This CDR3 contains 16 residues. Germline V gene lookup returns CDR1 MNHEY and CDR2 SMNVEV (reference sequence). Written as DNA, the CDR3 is TGTGCCAGCGCGGTAAGACAGGTCCTTGGGAATTCACCCCTCCACTTT. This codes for CASAVRQVLGNSPLHF.

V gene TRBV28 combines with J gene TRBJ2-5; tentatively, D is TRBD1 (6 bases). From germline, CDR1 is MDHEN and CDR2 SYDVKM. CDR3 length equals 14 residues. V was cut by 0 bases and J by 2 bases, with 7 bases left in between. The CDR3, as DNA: TGTGCCAGCAGTTTATGGCAGGGGCAAGAGACCCAGTACTTC. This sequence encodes CASSLWQGQETQYF. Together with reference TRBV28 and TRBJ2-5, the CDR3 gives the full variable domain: DVKVTQSSRYLVKRTGEKVFLECVQDMDHENMFWYRQDPGLGLRLIYFSYDVKMKEKGDIPEGYSVSREKKERFSLILESASTNQTSMYLCASSLWQGQETQYFGPGTRLLVL.

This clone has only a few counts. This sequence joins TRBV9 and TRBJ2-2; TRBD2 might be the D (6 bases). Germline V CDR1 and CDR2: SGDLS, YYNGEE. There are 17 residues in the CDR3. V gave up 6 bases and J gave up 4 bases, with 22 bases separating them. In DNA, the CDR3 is TGTGCCAGCACCCTCGGCGCAGGCGGGATAGGCACCGGGGAGCTGTTTTTT. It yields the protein CASTLGAGGIGTGELFF.

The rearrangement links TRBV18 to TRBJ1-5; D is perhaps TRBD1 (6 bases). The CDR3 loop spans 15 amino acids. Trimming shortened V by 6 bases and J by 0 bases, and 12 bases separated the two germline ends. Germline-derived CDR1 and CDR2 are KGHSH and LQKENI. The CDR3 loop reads CASSDRDISNQPQHF. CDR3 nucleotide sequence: TGTGCCAGCTCCGACCGGGACATTAGCAATCAGCCCCAGCATTTT.

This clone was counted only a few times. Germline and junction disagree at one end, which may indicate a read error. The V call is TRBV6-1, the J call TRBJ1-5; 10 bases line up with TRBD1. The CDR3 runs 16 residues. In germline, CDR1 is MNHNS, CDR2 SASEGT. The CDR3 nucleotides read TGTGCCAGCAGTGAACCACCGGGACAGGGGAATCGGCCCCAGCATTTT. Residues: CASSEPPGQGNRPQHF.

The CDR3 region is CASSHGLAYYNEQFF. The DNA for the CDR3 is TGTGCCAGCAGCCATGGACTAGCGTATTACAATGAGCAGTTCTTC. The J gene is TRBJ2-1, the V gene TRBV6-2 or TRBV6-3; TRBD2 aligns across 9 bases. Trimming took 6 bases from V and 4 from J; bases not matched to a gene: 7. The CDR3 totals 15 residues. Germline CDR1 reads MNHEY; CDR2 reads SVGEGT.

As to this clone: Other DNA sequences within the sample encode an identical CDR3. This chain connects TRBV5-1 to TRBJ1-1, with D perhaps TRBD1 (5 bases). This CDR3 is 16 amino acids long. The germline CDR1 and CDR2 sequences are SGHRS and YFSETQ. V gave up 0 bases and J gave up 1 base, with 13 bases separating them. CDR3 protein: CASSLDGGAGNTEAFF. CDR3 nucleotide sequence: TGCGCCAGCAGCTTGGACGGGGGAGCCGGGAACACTGAAGCTTTCTTT. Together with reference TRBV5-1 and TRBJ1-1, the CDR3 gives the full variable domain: KAGVTQTPRYLIKTRGQQVTLSCSPISGHRSVSWYQQTPGQGLQFLFEYFSETQRNKGNFPGRFSGRQFSNSRSEMNVSTLELGDSALYLCASSLDGGAGNTEAFFGQGTRLTVV.

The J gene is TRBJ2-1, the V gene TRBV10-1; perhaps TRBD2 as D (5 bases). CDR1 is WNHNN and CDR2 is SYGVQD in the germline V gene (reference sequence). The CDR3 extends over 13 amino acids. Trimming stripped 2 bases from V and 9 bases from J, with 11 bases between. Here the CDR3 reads CASSEEAGGEQFF. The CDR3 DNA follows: TGCGCCAGCAGTGAGGAGGCGGGCGGTGAGCAGTTCTTC.

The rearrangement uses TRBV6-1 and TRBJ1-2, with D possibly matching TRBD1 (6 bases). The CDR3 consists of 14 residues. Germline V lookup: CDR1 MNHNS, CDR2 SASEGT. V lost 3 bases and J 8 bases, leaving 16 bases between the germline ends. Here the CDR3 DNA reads TGTGCCAGCAGTGAGGCGGCAGGGGAAGGAGGCTACACCTTC. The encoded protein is CASSEAAGEGGYTF.

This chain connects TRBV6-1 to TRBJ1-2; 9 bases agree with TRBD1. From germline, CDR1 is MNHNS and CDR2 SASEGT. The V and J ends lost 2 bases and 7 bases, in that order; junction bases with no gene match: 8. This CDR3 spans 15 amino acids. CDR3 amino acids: CASSETGTGSFGYTF. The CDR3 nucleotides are TGTGCCAGCAGTGAAACCGGGACAGGGTCATTTGGCTACACCTTC.

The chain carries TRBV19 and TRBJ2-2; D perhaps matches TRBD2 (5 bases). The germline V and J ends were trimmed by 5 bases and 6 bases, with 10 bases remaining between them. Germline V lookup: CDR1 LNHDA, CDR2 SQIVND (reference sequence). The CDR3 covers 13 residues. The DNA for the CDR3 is TGTGCCAGTAGTGACCTAGCTTCCGGGGAGCTGTTTTTT. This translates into CASSDLASGELFF.

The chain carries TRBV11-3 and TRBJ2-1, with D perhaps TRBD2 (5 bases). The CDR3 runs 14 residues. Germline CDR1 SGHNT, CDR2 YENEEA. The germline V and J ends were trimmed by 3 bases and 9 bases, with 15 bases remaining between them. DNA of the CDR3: TGTGCCAGCAGCTTCCTGACTTCCGAGGGTGAGCAGTTCTTC. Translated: CASSFLTSEGEQFF.

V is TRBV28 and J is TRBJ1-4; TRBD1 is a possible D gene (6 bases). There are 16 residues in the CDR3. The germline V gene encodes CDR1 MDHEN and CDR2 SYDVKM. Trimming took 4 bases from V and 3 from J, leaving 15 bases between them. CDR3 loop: CASSSPARGANEKLFF. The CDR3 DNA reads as TGTGCCAGCAGTTCCCCCGCCAGGGGTGCTAATGAAAAACTGTTTTTT.

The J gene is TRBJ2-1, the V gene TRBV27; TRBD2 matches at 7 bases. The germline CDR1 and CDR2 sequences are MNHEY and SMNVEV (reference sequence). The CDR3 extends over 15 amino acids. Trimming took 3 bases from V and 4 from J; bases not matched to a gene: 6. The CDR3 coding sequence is TGTGCCAGCAGTTTTGAGTCTAGCGGATACAATGAGCAGTTCTTC. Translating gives CASSFESSGYNEQFF.

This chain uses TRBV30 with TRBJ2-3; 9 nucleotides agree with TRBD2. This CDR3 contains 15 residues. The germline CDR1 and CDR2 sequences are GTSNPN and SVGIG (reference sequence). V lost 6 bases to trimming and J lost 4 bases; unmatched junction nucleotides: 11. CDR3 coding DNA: TGTGCCTGTCGACCGGGACTAGCCGCCCCAGATACGCAGTATTTT. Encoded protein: CACRPGLAAPDTQYF.

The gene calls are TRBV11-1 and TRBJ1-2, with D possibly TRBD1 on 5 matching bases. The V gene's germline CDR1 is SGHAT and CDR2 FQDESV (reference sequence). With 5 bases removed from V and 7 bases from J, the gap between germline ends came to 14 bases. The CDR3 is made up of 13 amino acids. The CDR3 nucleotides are TGTGCCAGCAGCCCGCTAGGGGCGATTGGCTACACCTTC. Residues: CASSPLGAIGYTF.

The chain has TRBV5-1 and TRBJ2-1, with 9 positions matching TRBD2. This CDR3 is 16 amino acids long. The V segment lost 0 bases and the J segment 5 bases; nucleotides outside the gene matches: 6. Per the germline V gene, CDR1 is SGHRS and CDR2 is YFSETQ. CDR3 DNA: TGCGCCAGCAGCTTGGCCCCGCGGGGGGGTGACAATGAGCAGTTCTTC. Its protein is CASSLAPRGGDNEQFF.

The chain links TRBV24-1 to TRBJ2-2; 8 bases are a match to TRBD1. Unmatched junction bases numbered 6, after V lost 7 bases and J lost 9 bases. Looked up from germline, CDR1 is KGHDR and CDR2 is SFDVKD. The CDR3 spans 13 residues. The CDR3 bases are TGTGCCACCAGCGGACAGGGCCTGAGGGAGCTGTTTTTT. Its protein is CATSGQGLRELFF.

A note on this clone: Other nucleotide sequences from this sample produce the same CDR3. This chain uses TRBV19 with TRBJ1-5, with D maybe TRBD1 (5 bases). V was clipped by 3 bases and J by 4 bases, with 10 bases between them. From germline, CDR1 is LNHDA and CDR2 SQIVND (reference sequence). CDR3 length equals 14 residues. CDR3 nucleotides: TGTGCCAGTAGTATTGTGGCAGGGAATCAGCCCCAGCATTTT. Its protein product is CASSIVAGNQPQHF.

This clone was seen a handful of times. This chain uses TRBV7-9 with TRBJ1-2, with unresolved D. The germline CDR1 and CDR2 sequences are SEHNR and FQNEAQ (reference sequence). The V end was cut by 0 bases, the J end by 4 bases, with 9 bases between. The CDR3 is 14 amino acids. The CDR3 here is CASSLAGEGYGYTF. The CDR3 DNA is TGTGCCAGCAGCTTAGCTGGGGAGGGCTATGGCTACACCTTC.

CDR3 in DNA: TGTGCCAGCAGCACAGGGTCTGGAAACACCATATATTTT. It codes for CASSTGSGNTIYF. The chain couples TRBV11-3 to TRBJ1-3; tentative D call: TRBD1 (6 bases). This CDR3 spans 13 amino acids. V lost 5 bases, J lost 1 base, and 6 bases lay in between. The V gene's germline CDR1 is SGHNT and CDR2 YENEEA. The complete variable domain, with remaining parts taken from reference TRBV11-3 and TRBJ1-3, reads EAGVVQSPRYKIIEKKQPVAFWCNPISGHNTLYWYLQNLGQGPELLIRYENEEAVDDSQLPKDRFSAERLKGVDSTLKIQPAELGDSAVYLCASSTGSGNTIYFGEGSWLTVV.

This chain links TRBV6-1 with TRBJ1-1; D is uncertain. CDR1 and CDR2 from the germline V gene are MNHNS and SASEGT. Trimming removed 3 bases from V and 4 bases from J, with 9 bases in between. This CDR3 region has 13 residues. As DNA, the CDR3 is TGTGCCAGCAGTGATTTATCGGGCACTGAAGCTTTCTTT. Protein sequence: CASSDLSGTEAFF.

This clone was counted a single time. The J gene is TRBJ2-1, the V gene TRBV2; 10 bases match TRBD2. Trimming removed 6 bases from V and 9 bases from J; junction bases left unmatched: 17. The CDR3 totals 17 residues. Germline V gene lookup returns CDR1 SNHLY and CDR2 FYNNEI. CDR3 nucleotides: TGTGCCAGCAGCTATCTAAAAGCGGGGGGGCCTGAGAGTGAGCAGTTCTTC. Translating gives CASSYLKAGGPESEQFF.